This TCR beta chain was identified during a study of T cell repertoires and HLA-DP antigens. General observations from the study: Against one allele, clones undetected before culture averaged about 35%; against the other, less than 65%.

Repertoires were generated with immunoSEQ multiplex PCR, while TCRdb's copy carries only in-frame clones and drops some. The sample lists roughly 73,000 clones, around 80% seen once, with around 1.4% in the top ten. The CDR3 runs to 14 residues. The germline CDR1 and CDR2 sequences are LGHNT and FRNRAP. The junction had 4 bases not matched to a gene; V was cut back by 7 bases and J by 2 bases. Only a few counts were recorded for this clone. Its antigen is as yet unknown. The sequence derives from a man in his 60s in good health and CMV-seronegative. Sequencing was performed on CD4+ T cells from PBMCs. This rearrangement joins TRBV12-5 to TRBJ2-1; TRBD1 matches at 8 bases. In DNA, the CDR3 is TGTGCTAGTGTCCCGGGACAGGCCTACAATGAGCAGTTCTTC. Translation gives CASVPGQAYNEQFF.